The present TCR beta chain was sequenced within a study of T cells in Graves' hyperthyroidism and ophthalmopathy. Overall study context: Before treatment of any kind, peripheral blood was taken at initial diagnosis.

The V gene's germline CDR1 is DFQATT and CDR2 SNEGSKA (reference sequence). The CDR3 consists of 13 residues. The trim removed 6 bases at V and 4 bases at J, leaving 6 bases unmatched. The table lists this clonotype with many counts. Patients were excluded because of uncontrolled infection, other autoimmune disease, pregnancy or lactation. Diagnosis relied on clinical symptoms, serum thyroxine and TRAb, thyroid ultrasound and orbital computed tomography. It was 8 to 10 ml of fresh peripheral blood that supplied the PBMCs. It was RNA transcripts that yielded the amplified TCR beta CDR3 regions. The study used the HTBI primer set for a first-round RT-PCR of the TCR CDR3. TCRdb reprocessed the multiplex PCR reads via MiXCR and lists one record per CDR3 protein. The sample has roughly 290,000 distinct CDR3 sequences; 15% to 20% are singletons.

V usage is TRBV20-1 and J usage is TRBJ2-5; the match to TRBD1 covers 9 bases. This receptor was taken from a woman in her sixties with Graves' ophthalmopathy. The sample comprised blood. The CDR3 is CSAVQGAPETQYF. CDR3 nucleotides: TGCAGTGCGGTACAGGGGGCCCCAGAGACCCAGTACTTC.